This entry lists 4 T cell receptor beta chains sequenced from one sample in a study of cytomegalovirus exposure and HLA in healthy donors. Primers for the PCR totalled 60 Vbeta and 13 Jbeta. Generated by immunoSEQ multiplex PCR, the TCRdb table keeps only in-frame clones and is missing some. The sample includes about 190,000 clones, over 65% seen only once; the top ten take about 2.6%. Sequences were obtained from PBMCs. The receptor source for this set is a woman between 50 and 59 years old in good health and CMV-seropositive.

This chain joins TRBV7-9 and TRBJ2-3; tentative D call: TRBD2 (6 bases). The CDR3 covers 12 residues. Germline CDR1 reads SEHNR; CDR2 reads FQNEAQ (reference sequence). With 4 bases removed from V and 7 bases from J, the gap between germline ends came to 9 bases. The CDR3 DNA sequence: TGTGCCAGCAGCTCGGGACTGAATACGCAGTATTTT. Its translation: CASSSGLNTQYF. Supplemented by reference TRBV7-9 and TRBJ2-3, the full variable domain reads DTGVSQNPRHKITKRGQNVTFRCDPISEHNRLYWYRQTLGQGPEFLTYFQNEAQLEKSRLLSDRFSAERPKGSFSTLEIQRTEQGDSAMYLCASSSGLNTQYFGPGTRLTVL.

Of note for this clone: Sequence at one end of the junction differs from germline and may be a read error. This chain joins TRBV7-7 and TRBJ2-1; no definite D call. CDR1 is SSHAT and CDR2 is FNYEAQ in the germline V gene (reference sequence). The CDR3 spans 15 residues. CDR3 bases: TGTGCTAGCAGCTTAAGTCCGACTGAATACAATGAGCAGTTCTTC. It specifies CASSLSPTEYNEQFF.

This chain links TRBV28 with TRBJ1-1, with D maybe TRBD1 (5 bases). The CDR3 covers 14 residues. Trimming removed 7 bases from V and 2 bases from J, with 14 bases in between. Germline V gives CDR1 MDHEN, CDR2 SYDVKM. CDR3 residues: CASTKGGGNTEAFF. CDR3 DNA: TGTGCCAGCACCAAAGGCGGGGGAAACACTGAAGCTTTCTTT.

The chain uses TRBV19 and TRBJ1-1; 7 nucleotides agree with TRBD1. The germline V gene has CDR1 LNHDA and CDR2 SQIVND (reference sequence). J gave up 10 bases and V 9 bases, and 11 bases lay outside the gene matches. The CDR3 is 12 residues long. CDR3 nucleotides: TGTGCCAGCTCCCGGGACAGCCTGACAGCTTTCTTT. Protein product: CASSRDSLTAFF. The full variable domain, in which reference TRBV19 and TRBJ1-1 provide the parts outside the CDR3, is DGGITQSPKYLFRKEGQNVTLSCEQNLNHDAMYWYRQDPGQGLRLIYYSQIVNDFQKGDIAEGYSVSREKKESFPLTVTSAQKNPTAFYLCASSRDSLTAFFGQGTRLTVV.